A selection of T cell receptor beta chains follows, all from one sample in a study of response to subunit inactivated influenza vaccine. TCRdb analysed the RT-PCR reads with MiXCR anew, one entry per CDR3 protein. Here the sample spans about 700,000 distinct CDR3 sequences, approximately 15% being singletons. The sample was PBMCs from blood, taken around 15 days before vaccination. These receptor sequences come from a man in his fifties or sixties who received an inactivated influenza vaccine. Both conserved end residues are part of each CDR3. A D gene is named only where the DNA matches it firmly. Size is omitted from some rows. Given values are once, few, many or a class for expanded clones.

V	size	D	length	J	DNA	CDR3
TRBV27	.	TRBD2	16	TRBJ2-1	TGTGCCAGCAGTTCCGGGCGAGGACGGGGGGGCACTGAGCAGTTCTTC	CASSSGRGRGGTEQFF
TRBV12-3/TRBV12-4	.	TRBD2	13	TRBJ2-7	TGTGCCAGCAGAGGACTAGCGGGGTACGAGCAGTACTTC	CASRGLAGYEQYF
TRBV7-8	.	.	13	TRBJ1-2	TGTGCCAGCAGCCGCAGCCAGATCTATGGCTACACCTTC	CASSRSQIYGYTF
TRBV19	.	.	13	TRBJ2-1	TGTGCCAGTAGTATCGGACTATACAATGAGCAGTTCTTC	CASSIGLYNEQFF
TRBV6-2/TRBV6-3	many	TRBD1	17	TRBJ2-6	TGTGCCAGCAACTACAGGGGGGCGATCTCTGGGGCCAACGTCCTGACTTTC	CASNYRGAISGANVLTF
TRBV12-3/TRBV12-4	.	TRBD2	15	TRBJ2-5	TGTGCCAGCAGTCTGTTAGCGGGGCCCGAGGGGACCCAGTACTTC	CASSLLAGPEGTQYF
TRBV29-1	many	TRBD2	14	TRBJ2-7	TGCAGCGCAAAGAGCGGGAGGCCCCCCTACGAGCAGTACTTC	CSAKSGRPPYEQYF
TRBV20-1	few	.	15	TRBJ2-2	TGCAGTGCTAGAGTGGGGACGGGGAGGAAAGGGGAGCTGTTTTTT	CSARVGTGRKGELFF
TRBV2	many	TRBD1	14	TRBJ2-3	TGTGCCAGCAGTCGGGACAGCTACACAGATACGCAGTATTTT	CASSRDSYTDTQYF
TRBV6-2/TRBV6-3	.	.	15	TRBJ2-2	TGTGCCAGCAGTCCACACTTCCCAGAAACCGGGGAGCTGTTTTTT	CASSPHFPETGELFF
TRBV4-2	few	.	15	TRBJ2-7	TGTGCCAGCAGCCGAGCCGGGCCCCGAGCCTACGAGCAGTACTTC	CASSRAGPRAYEQYF
TRBV29-1	few	TRBD1	14	TRBJ2-2	TGCAGCGTTGGACAGGGCGTGAACACCGGGGAGCTGTTTTTT	CSVGQGVNTGELFF
TRBV7-8	few	.	17	TRBJ2-1	TGTGCCAGCAGCTTAGCGGACGAGGGAAGCTCCTACAATGAGCAGTTCTTC	CASSLADEGSSYNEQFF
TRBV5-1	few	.	12	TRBJ1-4	TGCGCCAGCTCAGGCTTCGGCGAAAAACTGTTTTTT	CASSGFGEKLFF
TRBV27	.	TRBD1	15	TRBJ2-7	TGTGCCAGCAGTTTAGGAACAGGGGGTTTCGGCGAGCAGTACTTC	CASSLGTGGFGEQYF
TRBV7-9	many	.	15	TRBJ2-7	TGTGCCAGCAGCTCCGACCGGGACGGTACCTACGAGCAGTACTTC	CASSSDRDGTYEQYF
TRBV7-9	.	.	17	TRBJ2-2	TGTGCCAGCAGCTCCTACAGACGGCAGGGAGACACCGGGGAGCTGTTTTTT	CASSSYRRQGDTGELFF
TRBV5-6	few	TRBD2	17	TRBJ2-7	TGTGCCAGCAGCTTGGGGATTCTAGCGGGAGGCAAGTACGAGCAGTACTTC	CASSLGILAGGKYEQYF
TRBV20-1	.	.	13	TRBJ1-6	TGCAGTGCTTCCGGGACCGCCGGGAGGACCCTCCACTTT	CSASGTAGRTLHF
TRBV20-1	few	.	15	TRBJ1-3	TGCAGTGCTAGAGTTATTCCTAGCTCTGGAAACACCATATATTTT	CSARVIPSSGNTIYF
TRBV24-1	many	.	14	TRBJ1-5	TGTGCCACCAGTCAGTCAGGGGGCAATCAGCCCCAGCATTTT	CATSQSGGNQPQHF
TRBV7-2	many	TRBD1	15	TRBJ2-2	TGTGCCAGCAGCTCGAGACAGGGCTCCACCGGGGAGCTGTTTTTT	CASSSRQGSTGELFF
TRBV5-1	many	.	13	TRBJ1-1	TGCGCCAGCAGCGAACAGGGGAACACTGAAGCTTTCTTT	CASSEQGNTEAFF
TRBV20-1	few	.	13	TRBJ2-1	TGCAGTGCCCAAGTGGACAGCGAAAATGAGCAGTTCTTC	CSAQVDSENEQFF
TRBV15	many	TRBD2	19	TRBJ2-1	TGTGCCACCAGCAGAGATAGGGTCGGTCCTAGCGGGAACTACAATGAGCAGTTCTTC	CATSRDRVGPSGNYNEQFF
TRBV20-1	.	.	15	TRBJ2-1	TGCAGTGCTAGAGTTCCGGACAACTCCTACAATGAGCAGTTCTTC	CSARVPDNSYNEQFF
TRBV5-1	.	TRBD1	13	TRBJ2-6	TGCGCCAGCAGCCCGGGACAGCCTAACGTCCTGACTTTC	CASSPGQPNVLTF
TRBV19	.	.	15	TRBJ1-5	TGTGCCAGTAGTATATCAGGCAACAAGAATCAGCCCCAGCATTTT	CASSISGNKNQPQHF
TRBV7-9	few	.	13	TRBJ2-5	TGTGCCAGCAGTCGGACTATCGGGGAGACCCAGTACTTC	CASSRTIGETQYF
TRBV15	.	.	13	TRBJ1-4	TGTGCCACCAGCAGAGATCTCAGTGAAAAACTGTTTTTT	CATSRDLSEKLFF
TRBV5-1	.	.	16	TRBJ2-1	TGCGCCAGCAGCTTGGCCGGCCAGGGGAACTACAATGAGCAGTTCTTC	CASSLAGQGNYNEQFF
TRBV18	few	.	18	TRBJ2-3	TGTGCCAGCTCACCACGGTGGGCGCAGGAACCTAGCACAGATACGCAGTATTTT	CASSPRWAQEPSTDTQYF
TRBV5-1	many	.	13	TRBJ2-2	TGCGCCAGCAGCTTGCTGATGACCGGGGAGCTGTTTTTT	CASSLLMTGELFF
TRBV24-1	many	TRBD2	13	TRBJ2-3	TGTGCCACCAAGGCGGGAGGTGATGTAACGCAGTATTTT	CATKAGGDVTQYF
TRBV5-1	many	.	13	TRBJ2-7	TGCGCCAGCAGGGGGCTTTCCGCCTACGAGCAGTACTTC	CASRGLSAYEQYF
TRBV5-1	many	.	12	TRBJ2-5	TGCGCCAGCAGCGCAGAGAAAGAGACCCAGTACTTC	CASSAEKETQYF
TRBV7-8	few	.	12	TRBJ1-5	TGTGCCAGCAGCCCCGGGGGTTGGGGCCAGCATTTT	CASSPGGWGQHF